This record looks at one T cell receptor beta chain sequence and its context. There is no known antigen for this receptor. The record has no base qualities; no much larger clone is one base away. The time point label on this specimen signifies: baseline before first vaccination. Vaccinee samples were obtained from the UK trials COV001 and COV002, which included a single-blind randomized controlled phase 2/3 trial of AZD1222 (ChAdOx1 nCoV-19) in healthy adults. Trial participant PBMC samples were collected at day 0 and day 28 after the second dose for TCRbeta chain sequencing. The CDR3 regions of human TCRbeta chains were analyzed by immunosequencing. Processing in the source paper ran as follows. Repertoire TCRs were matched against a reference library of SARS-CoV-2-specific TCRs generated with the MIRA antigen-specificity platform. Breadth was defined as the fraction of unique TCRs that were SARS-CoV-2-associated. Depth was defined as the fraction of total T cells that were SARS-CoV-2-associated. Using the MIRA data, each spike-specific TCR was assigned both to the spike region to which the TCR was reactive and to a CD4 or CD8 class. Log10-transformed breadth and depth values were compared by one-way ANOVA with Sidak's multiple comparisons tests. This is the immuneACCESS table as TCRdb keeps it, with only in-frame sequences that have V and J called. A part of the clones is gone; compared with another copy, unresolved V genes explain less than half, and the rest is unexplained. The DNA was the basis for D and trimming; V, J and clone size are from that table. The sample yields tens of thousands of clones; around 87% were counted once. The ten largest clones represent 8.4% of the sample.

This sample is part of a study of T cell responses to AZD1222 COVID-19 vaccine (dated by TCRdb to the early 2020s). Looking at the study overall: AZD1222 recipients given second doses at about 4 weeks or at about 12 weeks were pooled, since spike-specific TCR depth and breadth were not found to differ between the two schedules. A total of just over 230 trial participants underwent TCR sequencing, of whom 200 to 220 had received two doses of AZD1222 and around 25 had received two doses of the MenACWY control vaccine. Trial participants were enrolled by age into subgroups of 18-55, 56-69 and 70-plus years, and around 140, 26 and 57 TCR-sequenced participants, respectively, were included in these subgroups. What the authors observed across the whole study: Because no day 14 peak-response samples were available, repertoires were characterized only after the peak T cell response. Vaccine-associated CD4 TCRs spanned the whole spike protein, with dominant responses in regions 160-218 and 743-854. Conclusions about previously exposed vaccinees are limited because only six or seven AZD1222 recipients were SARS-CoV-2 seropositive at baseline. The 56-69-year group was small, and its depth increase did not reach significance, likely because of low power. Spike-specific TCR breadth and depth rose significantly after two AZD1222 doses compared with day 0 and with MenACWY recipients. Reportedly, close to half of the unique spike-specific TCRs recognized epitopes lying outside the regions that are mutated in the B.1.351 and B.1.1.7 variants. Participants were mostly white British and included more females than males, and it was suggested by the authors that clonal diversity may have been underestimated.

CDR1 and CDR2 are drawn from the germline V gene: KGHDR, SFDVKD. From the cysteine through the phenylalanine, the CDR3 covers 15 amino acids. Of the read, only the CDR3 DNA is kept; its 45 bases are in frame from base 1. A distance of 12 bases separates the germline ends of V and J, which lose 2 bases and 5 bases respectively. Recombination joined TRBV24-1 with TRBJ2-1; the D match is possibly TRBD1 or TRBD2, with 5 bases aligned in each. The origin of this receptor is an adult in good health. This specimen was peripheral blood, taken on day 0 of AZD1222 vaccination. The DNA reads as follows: TGTGCCACCAGTGATTCGACGGGGCGTAACAATGAGCAGTTCTTC. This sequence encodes CATSDSTGRNNEQFF.